This record covers a single T cell receptor beta chain. These data come from a study of T cells expressing NK-cell markers. For each CDR3 protein, TCRdb gives one entry from its re-call of the 5' RACE reads, without DNA. The data show approximately 550,000 distinct CDR3 sequences, and the top ten clones hold roughly 3.6%. Germline V gives CDR1 DFQATT, CDR2 SNEGSKA (reference sequence). This CDR3 comprises 16 residues. The sample comprised blood T cells: a sorted CD56 or NKG2C T cell subset, CD4+ or CD8+ T cells, or bulk PBMC T cells (not recorded which). The rearrangement uses TRBV20-1 and TRBJ2-5; TCRdb's D gene call, TRBD1, goes unchecked for lack of DNA. This receptor was obtained from a man aged 18 to 30 in good health. The CDR3 loop reads CSARSKRGQTEETQYF.